The 27 T cell receptor beta chains below were found in one sample sequenced in a study of shared clonotypes between healthy human individuals. Generated by immunoSEQ multiplex PCR, the TCRdb table keeps only in-frame clones and is missing some. In the table there are millions of clones, about 95% of which are singletons. The naive CD8 fraction comprised CD45RO-negative cells positively selected for CCR7 and excluded terminally differentiated effector memory CD45RA+ cells. Sequenced material: naive CD8+ T cells sorted from blood. These receptors came from a man between 18 and 35 years old in good health.

A remark on this clone: The junction departs from the called germline gene at one end, perhaps through a read error. This specimen includes other DNA sequences encoding the same CDR3. The V call is TRBV12-5, the J call TRBJ1-1, with D uncertain. There are 15 residues in the CDR3. The germline gives CDR1 LGHNT, CDR2 FRNRAP. CDR3 nucleotide sequence: TGTGCTAGTGGTCCCGACAAAGCTTTGAACACTGAGGCTTTCTTT. This encodes CASGPDKALNTEAFF. The full variable domain, in which reference TRBV12-5 and TRBJ1-1 provide the parts outside the CDR3, is DARVTQTPRHKVTEMGQEVTMRCQPILGHNTVFWYRQTMMQGLELLAYFRNRAPLDDSGMPKDRFSAEMPDATLATLKIQPSEPRDSAVYFCASGPDKALNTEAFFGQGTRLTVV.

V usage is TRBV4-2 and J usage is TRBJ2-1; 9 bases align to TRBD2. J lost 4 bases, V lost 1 base, and 8 bases had no gene match. The CDR3 totals 17 residues. Germline V gene data show CDR1 as LGHNA and CDR2 as YNFKEQ. The CDR3 region is CASSQVGSGGLYNEQFF. The DNA for the CDR3 is TGTGCCAGCAGCCAAGTTGGTAGCGGGGGTTTATACAATGAGCAGTTCTTC.

V gene TRBV30 combines with J gene TRBJ1-6; TRBD1 is a possible D gene (6 bases). The germline gives CDR1 GTSNPN, CDR2 SVGIG (reference sequence). The CDR3 is 16 residues long. The V end lost 4 bases, the J end lost 1 base, and 14 bases lay between the germline ends. The CDR3 DNA is TGTGCCTGGACCGGGACAACGGAGTCCTATAATTCACCCCTCCACTTT. It is translated as CAWTGTTESYNSPLHF.

The CDR3 sequence: CASSQVVADYSGNTIYF. The DNA for the CDR3 is TGCGCCAGCAGCCAAGTAGTGGCAGACTACTCTGGAAACACCATATATTTT. This rearrangement joins TRBV4-3 to TRBJ1-3; D gene uncertain. Trimming shortened V by 1 base and J by 0 bases, and 13 bases separated the two germline ends. Germline loops: CDR1 LGHNA, CDR2 YSLEER. This CDR3 has 17 amino acids.

The chain couples TRBV4-1 to TRBJ1-2; 9 bases map to TRBD1. CDR1 and CDR2 from the germline V gene are MGHRA and YSYEKL. V was pared by 4 bases and J by 3 bases, with 6 bases of the junction left unmatched. This CDR3 region has 15 residues. The CDR3 DNA follows: TGCGCCAGCAGCCCCCGGACAGGGGAAGACTATGGCTACACCTTC. It specifies CASSPRTGEDYGYTF.

V usage is TRBV10-3 and J usage is TRBJ2-7, with D tentatively TRBD2 (5 bases). The V and J ends lost 4 bases and 2 bases respectively, with 9 bases between them. Germline V lookup: CDR1 ENHRY, CDR2 SYGVKD. The CDR3 has 13 residues. The CDR3 protein is CAISAGVAYEQYF. CDR3 DNA sequence: TGTGCCATCAGTGCCGGGGTGGCCTACGAGCAGTACTTC.

The chain is built from TRBV6-5 and TRBJ2-5; 10 positions match TRBD2. There are 14 residues in the CDR3. CDR1 and CDR2 from the germline V gene are MNHEY and SVGAGI. V shed 7 bases, J shed 5 bases, and the junction held 7 bases outside the gene matches. CDR3 nucleotide sequence: TGTGCCAGCACTAGCGGGAGTAGCCGGGAGACCCAGTACTTC. It translates to CASTSGSSRETQYF.

This chain connects TRBV4-1 to TRBJ2-7, with no clear D. Germline CDR1 and CDR2: MGHRA and YSYEKL. The CDR3 is 15 amino acids. The V end lost 1 base, the J end lost 3 bases, and 13 bases lay between the germline ends. The CDR3 bases are TGCGCCAGCAGCCAAGGGGTTTATGGCAGCTACGAGCAGTACTTC. Translated, it gives CASSQGVYGSYEQYF.

Notes on this clone: Other DNA sequences from this sample encode an identical CDR3 as well. V gene TRBV7-9 combines with J gene TRBJ2-7, with D tentatively TRBD1 or TRBD2 (5 bases each). This CDR3 has 12 residues. The germline gives CDR1 SEHNR, CDR2 FQNEAQ (reference sequence). The V and J ends lost 3 bases and 6 bases respectively, with 9 bases between them. The CDR3 sequence: CASSLGVGEQYF. The CDR3 nucleotides are TGTGCCAGCAGCTTGGGGGTGGGCGAGCAGTACTTC.

This chain uses TRBV13 with TRBJ2-5, with TRBD2 matching over 11 bases. From germline, CDR1 is PRHDT and CDR2 FYEKMQ (reference sequence). V shed 3 bases and J 5 bases; nucleotides not matched to a gene: 2. This CDR3 comprises 14 residues. In nucleotides, the CDR3 is TGTGCCAGCAGCTTCGCTAGCGGGAGGGAGACCCAGTACTTC. This sequence encodes CASSFASGRETQYF.

This chain joins TRBV6-6 and TRBJ2-7; unclear D gene. The ends were cut back, 2 bases at V and 0 bases at J, with 11 bases in the middle. The CDR3 length is 15 residues. Looked up from germline, CDR1 is MNHNY and CDR2 is SVGAGI (reference sequence). CDR3 protein: CASSYADVGSYEQYF. The CDR3 DNA follows: TGTGCCAGCAGTTACGCTGATGTAGGCTCCTACGAGCAGTACTTC.

V is TRBV10-2 and J is TRBJ2-3; possible D gene TRBD2, 6 bases. Germline V CDR1 and CDR2: WSHSY, SAAADI. The V end lost 6 bases, the J end lost 4 bases, and 14 bases lay between the germline ends. CDR3 length equals 14 residues. CDR3 DNA: TGCGCCAGCAGAAAAGGCGGGACCCCAGATACGCAGTATTTT. Its translation is CASRKGGTPDTQYF.

V gene TRBV27 combines with J gene TRBJ2-5; 8 nucleotides line up with TRBD1. Germline V lookup: CDR1 MNHEY, CDR2 SMNVEV (reference sequence). V trimming: 5 bases; J trimming: 4 bases; junction bases outside the gene matches: 6. The CDR3 has 14 residues. CDR3 residues: CASSPTTGAETQYF. The CDR3 bases are TGTGCCAGCAGTCCGACGACAGGGGCAGAGACCCAGTACTTC.

The chain recombines TRBV7-9 with TRBJ2-3; possibly TRBD2 for D (7 bases). The V and J ends lost 3 bases and 2 bases respectively, with 15 bases between them. The germline V gene encodes CDR1 SEHNR and CDR2 FQNEAQ (reference sequence). This CDR3 region has 16 residues. The CDR3 coding sequence is TGTGCCAGCAGCTTCGGTAGGGGGGGCGCCACAGATACGCAGTATTTT. This translates into CASSFGRGGATDTQYF.

This sequence joins TRBV5-1 and TRBJ1-2; no clear D gene. The germline gives CDR1 SGHRS, CDR2 YFSETQ. Trimming took 0 bases from V and 7 from J, leaving 10 bases between them. The CDR3 totals 13 residues. The chain's CDR3 is CASSLELDGGYTF. DNA of the CDR3: TGCGCCAGCAGCTTGGAGTTGGACGGTGGCTACACCTTC.

Worth noting for this clone: The sample has other DNA sequences that encode this CDR3 too. The chain recombines TRBV27 with TRBJ2-7; TRBD2 aligns across 8 bases. The CDR3 runs 15 residues. V lost 1 base, J lost 2 bases, and 4 bases stayed unmatched. Germline V gives CDR1 MNHEY, CDR2 SMNVEV (reference sequence). In DNA, the CDR3 is TGTGCCAGCAGTTTATATCCGGGAGGGCCCTACGAGCAGTACTTC. This codes for CASSLYPGGPYEQYF.

The chain carries TRBV6-7 and TRBJ1-1, with a weak D call TRBD1 (5 bases). TRBV6-7 falls under the ORF class, with uncertain function. The CDR3 length is 17 residues. V was clipped by 8 bases and J by 1 base, with 23 bases between them. The DNA for the CDR3 is TGTGCCAGCGCAAGGGATCTCCAAGGGACGCGGAACACTGAAGCTTTCTTT. It is translated as CASARDLQGTRNTEAFF.

The J gene is TRBJ2-1, the V gene TRBV28, with TRBD2 identical over 9 bases. In germline, CDR1 is MDHEN, CDR2 SYDVKM. J lost 8 bases, V lost 2 bases, and 16 bases had no gene match. This CDR3 is built from 18 residues. CDR3 DNA: TGTGCCAGCAGTTTAGGTCCGATCTTAGCGGGAGTAAGGGATGAGCAGTTCTTC. It is translated as CASSLGPILAGVRDEQFF. Filled out from reference TRBV28 and TRBJ2-1, the complete variable domain reads DVKVTQSSRYLVKRTGEKVFLECVQDMDHENMFWYRQDPGLGLRLIYFSYDVKMKEKGDIPEGYSVSREKKERFSLILESASTNQTSMYLCASSLGPILAGVRDEQFFGPGTRLTVL.

The chain links TRBV19 to TRBJ1-4, with D possibly matching TRBD1 (5 bases). Trimming stripped 6 bases from V and 4 bases from J, with 15 bases between. This CDR3 comprises 15 residues. Per germline, CDR1 LNHDA and CDR2 SQIVND (reference sequence). The CDR3 DNA sequence: TGTGCCAGTAGAAGAGTTGACAGTTTTAATGAAAAACTGTTTTTT. Residues: CASRRVDSFNEKLFF.

This chain joins TRBV6-1 and TRBJ2-1; D tentatively reads TRBD1 or TRBD2 (5 bases each). The CDR3 length is 16 residues. Trimming removed 3 bases from V and 3 bases from J, with 15 bases in between. Per germline, CDR1 MNHNS and CDR2 SASEGT. In DNA, the CDR3 is TGTGCCAGCAGTGAGGGGACGGTCCGCTTCTACAATGAGCAGTTCTTC. Translating gives CASSEGTVRFYNEQFF.

The rearrangement joins TRBV6-5 to TRBJ2-7; TRBD1 matches 11 bases. The CDR3 is made up of 14 amino acids. Germline CDR1 reads MNHEY; CDR2 reads SVGAGI. Trimming at V came to 6 bases and at J to 2 bases, leaving 3 bases not matched to a gene. CDR3 sequence (DNA): TGTGCCAGCAGACTGGGACAGGGGGCCTACGAGCAGTACTTC. Its protein product is CASRLGQGAYEQYF.

The CDR3 is CASSLRGVNSPLHF. In DNA, the CDR3 is TGTGCCAGCAGTTTGCGAGGAGTTAATTCACCCCTCCACTTT. The chain joins TRBV27 to TRBJ1-6; no definite D call. The germline V gene has CDR1 MNHEY and CDR2 SMNVEV (reference sequence). The CDR3 contains 14 residues. The V and J ends lost 3 bases and 6 bases respectively, with 9 bases between them.

This clone was seen only a few times. This sample includes further DNA sequences coding for the same CDR3. The genes are TRBV19 and TRBJ2-7; D gene ambiguous. Germline CDR1 is LNHDA and CDR2 is SQIVND (reference sequence). Trimming took 3 bases from V and 0 from J, leaving 6 bases between them. The CDR3 consists of 13 residues. In DNA, the CDR3 is TGTGCCAGTAGTATGGGCTTCTCCTACGAGCAGTACTTC. This sequence encodes CASSMGFSYEQYF.

Regarding this clone: At one end the junction does not follow the germline gene, possibly because of a read error. The chain recombines TRBV9 with TRBJ1-3; D is unresolved. Germline V lookup: CDR1 SGDLS, CDR2 YYNGEE. CDR3 size: 15 residues. The CDR3 coding sequence is TGTGCCGGCAGCGTAGAACCGAGCTCTGGAAACACCATATATTTT. Translation gives CAGSVEPSSGNTIYF.

Concerning this clone itself: Within the sample, other DNA sequences also encode this same CDR3. The chain is built from TRBV27 and TRBJ2-7; maybe TRBD1 (6 bases). Germline lookup yields CDR1 MNHEY and CDR2 SMNVEV (reference sequence). V was pared by 0 bases and J by 2 bases, with 11 bases between. The CDR3 has 15 residues. In DNA, the CDR3 is TGTGCCAGCAGTTTATCGGCAGGGGTCCCCTACGAGCAGTACTTC. Protein: CASSLSAGVPYEQYF.

The chain has TRBV4-1 and TRBJ2-7, with D perhaps matching TRBD1 (6 bases). V shed 4 bases and J shed 1 base, with 14 bases lying between them. The length of the CDR3 is 15 residues. Looked up from germline, CDR1 is MGHRA and CDR2 is YSYEKL. This CDR3 reads CASSLQPQGSYEQYF. The CDR3 DNA sequence: TGCGCCAGCAGCCTCCAGCCCCAGGGGTCCTACGAGCAGTACTTC.

Of note for this clone: Other DNA sequences of this sample code for an identical CDR3. The chain carries TRBV4-1 and TRBJ2-7; TRBD1 agrees at 11 bases. The CDR3 totals 14 residues. Germline trimming cut 4 bases from V and 4 bases from J; bases unmatched to any gene: 3. Germline V gene lookup returns CDR1 MGHRA and CDR2 YSYEKL. CDR3 coding DNA: TGCGCCAGCAGCCCGGGGACAGGGGGTTACGAGCAGTACTTC. The encoded protein is CASSPGTGGYEQYF.